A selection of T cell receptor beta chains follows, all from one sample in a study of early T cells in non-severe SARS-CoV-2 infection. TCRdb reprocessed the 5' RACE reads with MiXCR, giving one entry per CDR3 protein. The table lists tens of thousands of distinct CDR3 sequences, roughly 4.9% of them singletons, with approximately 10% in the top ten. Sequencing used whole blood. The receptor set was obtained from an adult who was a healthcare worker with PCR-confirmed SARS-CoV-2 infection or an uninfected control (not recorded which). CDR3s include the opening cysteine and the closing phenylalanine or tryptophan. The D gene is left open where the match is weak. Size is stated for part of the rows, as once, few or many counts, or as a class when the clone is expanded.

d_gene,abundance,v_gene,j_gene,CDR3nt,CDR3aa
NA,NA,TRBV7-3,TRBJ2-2,TGTGCCAGCAGAACGGACACTCTTATCGGGGAGCTGTTTTTT,CASRTDTLIGELFF
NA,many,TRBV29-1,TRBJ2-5,TGCAGCGCTGGGGGGTCAGGACCGGCGGAGACCCAGTACTTC,CSAGGSGPAETQYF
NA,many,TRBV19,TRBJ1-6,TGTGCCACAAGACAAGACCAGGGTTCACCCCTCCACTTT,CATRQDQGSPLHF
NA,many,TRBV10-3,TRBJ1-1,TGTGCCATAAGCAGAGCCGAAATGGGGAACACTGAAGCTTTCTTT,CAISRAEMGNTEAFF
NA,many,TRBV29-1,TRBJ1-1,TGCAGCGTTGGGGCCACTATGAACACTGAAGCTTTCTTT,CSVGATMNTEAFF
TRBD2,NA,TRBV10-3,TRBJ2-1,TGTGCCATCAGTGTAGCGGGGACTGAGCAGTTCTTC,CAISVAGTEQFF
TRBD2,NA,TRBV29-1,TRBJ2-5,TGCAGCGTTGAAGATACTAGCGGGAGTCTAGAGACCCAGTACTTC,CSVEDTSGSLETQYF
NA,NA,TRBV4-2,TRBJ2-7,TGTGCCAGCAGCCAAGCCCGGAGGGGCGAGCAGTACTTC,CASSQARRGEQYF
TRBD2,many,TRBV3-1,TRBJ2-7,TGTGCCAGCAGCCACGGAGCGGGAGGGCCCTACGAGCAGTACTTC,CASSHGAGGPYEQYF
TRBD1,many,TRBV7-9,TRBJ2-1,TGTGCCAGCAGCTCGGACAGGGGGCTCGGTGAGCAGTTCTTC,CASSSDRGLGEQFF
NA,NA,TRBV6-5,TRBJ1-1,TGTGCCAGCCGAACAGTGCTCTTGAACACTGAAGCTTTCTTT,CASRTVLLNTEAFF
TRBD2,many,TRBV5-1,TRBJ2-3,TGCGCCAGCAGCGAAGGACTAGCGGGTAGCACAGATACGCAGTATTTT,CASSEGLAGSTDTQYF
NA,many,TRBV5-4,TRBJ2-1,TGTGCCAGCAGCTTCGAGGGTTCCTACAATGAGCAGTTCTTC,CASSFEGSYNEQFF
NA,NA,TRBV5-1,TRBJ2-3,TGCGCCAGCAGCATCCCCCTAGGCACAGATACGCAGTATTTT,CASSIPLGTDTQYF
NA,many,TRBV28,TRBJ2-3,TGTGCCAGCGACACTCACTATACGCAGTATTTT,CASDTHYTQYF
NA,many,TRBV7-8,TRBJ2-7,TGTGCCAGCAGCCCCACGGGCGACCGGGTCTACGAGCAGTACTTC,CASSPTGDRVYEQYF
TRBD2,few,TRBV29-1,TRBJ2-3,TGCAGCGCCCGGGGGGAGAGGAGGGGAGATACGCAGTATTTT,CSARGERRGDTQYF
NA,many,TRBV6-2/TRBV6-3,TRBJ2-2,TGTGCCAGCAGTTTCAGGGAAAACACCGGGGAGCTGTTTTTT,CASSFRENTGELFF
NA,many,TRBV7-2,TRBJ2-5,TGTGCCAGCAGCTTAGGGTCCAGAACGGAGACCCAGTACTTC,CASSLGSRTETQYF
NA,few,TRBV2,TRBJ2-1,TGTGCCAGCAGACAGGACAATAGGGATGAGCAGTTCTTC,CASRQDNRDEQFF
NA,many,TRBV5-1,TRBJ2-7,TGCGCCAGCAGCCGGGACACCTACGAGCAGTACTTC,CASSRDTYEQYF
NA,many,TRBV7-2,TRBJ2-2,TGTGCCAGCAGGCAGGGTTTCGCCGGGGAGCTGTTTTTT,CASRQGFAGELFF
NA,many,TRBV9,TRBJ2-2,TGTGCCAGCAGCGTAGGAGGGAGCACCGGGGAGCTGTTTTTT,CASSVGGSTGELFF
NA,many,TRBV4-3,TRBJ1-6,TGCGCCAGCAGCCAAGATCCCCCGGCGGGGGTGAATTCACCCCTCCACTTT,CASSQDPPAGVNSPLHF
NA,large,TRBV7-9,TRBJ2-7,TGTGCCAGCAGCTTAGGGAGGGTTCCCTACGAGCAGTACTTC,CASSLGRVPYEQYF
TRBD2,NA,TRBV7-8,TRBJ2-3,TGTGCCAGCAGCCCCGGACTAGGTGGCACAGATACGCAGTATTTT,CASSPGLGGTDTQYF
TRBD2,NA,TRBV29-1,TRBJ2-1,TGCAGCGGGGGACTAGCGGGAGTAAGTGAGCAGTTCTTC,CSGGLAGVSEQFF
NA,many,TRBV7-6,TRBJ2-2,TGTGCCAGCAGCTTGGGTCGCGTAGCAGCTACGAACACCGGGGAGCTGTTTTTT,CASSLGRVAATNTGELFF
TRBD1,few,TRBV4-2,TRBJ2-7,TGTGCCAGCAGCCAAGATGTAAGGGACAGGCTGTACGAGCAGTACTTC,CASSQDVRDRLYEQYF